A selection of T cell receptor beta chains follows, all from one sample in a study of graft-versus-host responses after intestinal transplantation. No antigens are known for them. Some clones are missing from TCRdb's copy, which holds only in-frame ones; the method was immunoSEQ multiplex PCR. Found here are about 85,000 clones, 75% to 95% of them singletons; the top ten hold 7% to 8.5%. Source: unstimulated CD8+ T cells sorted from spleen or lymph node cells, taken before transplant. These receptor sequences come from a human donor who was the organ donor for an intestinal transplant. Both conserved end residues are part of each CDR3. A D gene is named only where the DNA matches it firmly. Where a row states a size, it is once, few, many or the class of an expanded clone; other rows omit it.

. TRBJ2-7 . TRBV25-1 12 CASSLSIYEQYF TGTGCCAGCAGTTTGTCAATCTACGAGCAGTACTTC
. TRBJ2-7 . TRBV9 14 CASSVQGVGYEQYF TGTGCCAGCAGCGTACAAGGGGTCGGCTACGAGCAGTACTTC
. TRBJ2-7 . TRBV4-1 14 CASSPRLGEVEQYF TGCGCCAGCAGCCCTCGTCTGGGGGAGGTCGAGCAGTACTTC
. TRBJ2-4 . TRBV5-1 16 CASSLVIALAKNIQYF TGCGCCAGCAGCTTGGTGATAGCGCTAGCCAAAAACATTCAGTACTTC
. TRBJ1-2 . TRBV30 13 CAWFTGGNRGYTF TGTGCCTGGTTCACGGGGGGTAACAGGGGCTACACCTTC
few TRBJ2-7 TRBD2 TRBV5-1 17 CASVSTSGGARSYEQYF TGCGCCAGCGTATCGACTAGCGGGGGGGCCAGGTCCTACGAGCAGTACTTC
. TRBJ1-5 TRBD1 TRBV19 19 CASSIGTGIGVYSNQPQHF TGTGCCAGTAGTATAGGGACAGGGATAGGGGTTTATAGCAATCAGCCCCAGCATTTT
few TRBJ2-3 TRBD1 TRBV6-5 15 CASSYGTGGPDTQYF TGTGCCAGCAGTTACGGGACAGGGGGCCCAGATACGCAGTATTTT
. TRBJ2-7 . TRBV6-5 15 CASSYSRTEVYEQYF TGTGCCAGCAGTTACTCTAGGACAGAGGTCTACGAGCAGTACTTC
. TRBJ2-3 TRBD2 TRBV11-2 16 CASSFPGGAARDTQYF TGTGCCAGCAGCTTTCCGGGAGGGGCCGCACGAGATACGCAGTATTTT
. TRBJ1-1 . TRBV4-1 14 CASSQDLGQSRAFF TGCGCCAGCAGCCAAGATTTAGGGCAGTCTAGGGCTTTCTTT
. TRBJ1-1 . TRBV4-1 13 CASSQGLASEAFF TGCGCCAGCAGCCAAGGCCTCGCCAGTGAAGCTTTCTTT
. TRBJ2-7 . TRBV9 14 CASSVGQATYEQYF TGTGCCAGCAGCGTAGGCCAGGCAACCTACGAGCAGTACTTC
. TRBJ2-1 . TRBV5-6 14 CASTQGEGLDEQFF TGTGCCAGCACACAGGGGGAGGGGCTCGATGAGCAGTTCTTC
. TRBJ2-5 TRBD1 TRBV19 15 CASSIGQGAGETQYF TGTGCCAGTAGTATTGGTCAGGGGGCAGGAGAGACCCAGTACTTC
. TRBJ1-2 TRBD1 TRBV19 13 CASSLTGVYGYTF TGTGCCAGTAGTCTCACAGGGGTCTATGGCTACACCTTC
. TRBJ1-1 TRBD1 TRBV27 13 CASSFWTGGEAFF TGTGCCAGCAGTTTTTGGACAGGGGGCGAAGCTTTCTTT
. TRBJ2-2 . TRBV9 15 CASSVTGHNTGELFF TGTGCCAGCAGCGTGACGGGACACAACACCGGGGAGCTGTTTTTT
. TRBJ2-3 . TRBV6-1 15 CASSDSATFTDTQYF TGTGCCAGCAGTGATTCGGCGACATTCACAGATACGCAGTATTTT
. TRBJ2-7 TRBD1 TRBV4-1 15 CASSQDRGQVYEQYF TGCGCCAGCAGCCAAGATAGGGGACAGGTTTACGAGCAGTACTTC
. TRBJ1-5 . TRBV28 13 CASSLVVNQPQHF TGTGCCAGCAGTTTGGTTGTTAATCAGCCCCAGCATTTT
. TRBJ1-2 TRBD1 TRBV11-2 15 CASSLGGQDDYGYTF TGTGCCAGCAGCTTGGGGGGACAGGACGACTATGGCTACACCTTC
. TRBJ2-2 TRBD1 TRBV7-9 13 CASSVQGAGELFF TGTGCCAGCAGCGTGCAGGGGGCCGGGGAGCTGTTTTTT
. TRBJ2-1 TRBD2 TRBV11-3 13 CASSFSGSHEQFF TGTGCCAGCAGCTTTAGCGGGAGTCATGAGCAGTTCTTC
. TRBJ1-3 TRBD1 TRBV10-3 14 CAIRMTGEENTIYF TGTGCCATCAGGATGACAGGGGAGGAAAACACCATATATTTT
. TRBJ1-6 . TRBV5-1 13 CASSLLRHSPLHF TGCGCCAGCAGCTTGCTAAGACATTCACCCCTCCACTTT
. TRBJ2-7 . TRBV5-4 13 CASSFGPVREQYF TGTGCCAGCAGCTTCGGTCCTGTCAGGGAGCAGTACTTC
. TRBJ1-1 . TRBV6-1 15 CASSFSPNGNTEAFF TGTGCCAGCAGCTTTTCTCCTAACGGTAACACTGAAGCTTTCTTT
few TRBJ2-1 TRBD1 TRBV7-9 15 CASSSPTGAYNEQFF TGTGCCAGCAGCTCCCCGACAGGGGCCTACAATGAGCAGTTCTTC
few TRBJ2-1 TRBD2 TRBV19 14 CASSSGLASHEQFF TGTGCCAGTAGCTCGGGACTAGCCTCCCATGAGCAGTTCTTC
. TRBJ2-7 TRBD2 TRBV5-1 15 CASSLELAGQYEQYF TGCGCCAGCAGCTTGGAATTAGCGGGGCAGTACGAGCAGTACTTC
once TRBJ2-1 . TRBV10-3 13 CAISVGDFGEQFF TGTGCCATCAGTGTTGGGGATTTCGGTGAGCAGTTCTTC
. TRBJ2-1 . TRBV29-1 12 CSVEWEWNEQFF TGCAGCGTTGAATGGGAGTGGAATGAGCAGTTCTTC
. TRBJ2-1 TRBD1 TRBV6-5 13 CASPGQGMFEQFF TGTGCCAGCCCGGGACAGGGGATGTTTGAGCAGTTCTTC
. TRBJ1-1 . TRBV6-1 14 CASSEVEIKGEAFF TGTGCCAGCAGTGAAGTGGAGATAAAGGGTGAAGCTTTCTTT
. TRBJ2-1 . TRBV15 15 CATSRVETAGNEQFF TGTGCCACCAGCAGAGTCGAAACCGCCGGCAATGAGCAGTTCTTC
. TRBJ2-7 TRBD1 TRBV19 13 CASSMGQSYEQYF TGTGCCAGTAGTATGGGACAGAGCTACGAGCAGTACTTC
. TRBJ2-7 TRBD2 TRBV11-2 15 CASSLGGLAGYEQYF TGTGCCAGCAGCTTAGGGGGACTAGCGGGCTACGAGCAGTACTTC
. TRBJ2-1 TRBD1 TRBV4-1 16 CASSSVGQGLYNEQFF TGCGCCAGCAGCTCGGTGGGACAGGGATTATACAATGAGCAGTTCTTC
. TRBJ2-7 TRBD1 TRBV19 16 CASSPEGQGSSYEQYF TGTGCCAGTAGTCCAGAGGGACAGGGCAGCTCCTACGAGCAGTACTTC
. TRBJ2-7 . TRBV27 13 CASSLAPSYEQYF TGTGCCAGCAGTTTAGCACCTAGCTACGAGCAGTACTTC
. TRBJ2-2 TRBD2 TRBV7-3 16 CASSLTVPGGAGELFF TGTGCCAGCAGCTTAACCGTCCCCGGGGGGGCCGGGGAGCTGTTTTTT
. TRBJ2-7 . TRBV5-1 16 CASSGVLAWSPYEQYF TGCGCCAGCAGCGGCGTTCTAGCGTGGAGCCCCTACGAGCAGTACTTC
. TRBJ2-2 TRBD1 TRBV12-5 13 CASGTGGTGELFF TGTGCTAGTGGCACAGGGGGGACCGGGGAGCTGTTTTTT
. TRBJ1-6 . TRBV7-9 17 CASSLVGLSGAASPLHF TGTGCCAGCAGCTTAGTCGGGCTCTCAGGGGCGGCCTCACCCCTCCACTTT
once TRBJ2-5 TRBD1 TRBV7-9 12 CASSWDRETQYF TGTGCCAGCAGCTGGGACAGGGAGACCCAGTACTTC
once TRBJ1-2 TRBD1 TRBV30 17 CACPVDPEDRWDYGYTF TGTGCCTGCCCCGTAGACCCCGAGGACAGGTGGGACTATGGCTACACCTTC
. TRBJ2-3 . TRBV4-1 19 CASSQVDAFLGDSTDTQYF TGCGCCAGCAGCCAAGTTGACGCCTTTCTTGGGGATAGCACAGATACGCAGTATTTT
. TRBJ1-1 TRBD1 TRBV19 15 CASSMGTGVDTEAFF TGTGCCAGTAGTATGGGAACAGGGGTTGACACTGAAGCTTTCTTT
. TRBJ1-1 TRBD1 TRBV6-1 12 CASNTGGTEAFF TGTGCCAGCAATACAGGGGGCACTGAAGCTTTCTTT
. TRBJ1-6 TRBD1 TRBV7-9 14 CASSLAGGDSPLHF TGTGCCAGCAGCTTGGCAGGGGGTGATTCACCCCTCCACTTT
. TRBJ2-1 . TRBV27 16 CASSLNALTGYNEQFF TGTGCCAGCAGTTTAAACGCCCTAACCGGCTACAATGAGCAGTTCTTC
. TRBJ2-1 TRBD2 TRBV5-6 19 CASSLAVLAGFRSYNEQFF TGTGCCAGCAGCTTGGCCGTCTTAGCGGGATTCCGGTCCTACAATGAGCAGTTCTTC
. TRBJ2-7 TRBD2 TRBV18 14 CASSLLAGAYEQYF TGTGCCAGCTCGCTTTTAGCGGGGGCCTACGAGCAGTACTTC
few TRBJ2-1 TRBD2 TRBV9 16 CASSVEGAGGPNEQFF TGTGCCAGCAGCGTAGAGGGAGCGGGGGGGCCCAATGAGCAGTTCTTC
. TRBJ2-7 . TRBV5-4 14 CASSLGMNPYEQYF TGTGCCAGCAGCTTGGGAATGAATCCCTACGAGCAGTACTTC
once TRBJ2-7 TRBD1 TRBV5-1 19 CASSLGYTLRDSRSYEQYF TGCGCTAGCAGCTTGGGATATACCCTCCGGGACAGCAGATCCTACGAGCAGTACTTC